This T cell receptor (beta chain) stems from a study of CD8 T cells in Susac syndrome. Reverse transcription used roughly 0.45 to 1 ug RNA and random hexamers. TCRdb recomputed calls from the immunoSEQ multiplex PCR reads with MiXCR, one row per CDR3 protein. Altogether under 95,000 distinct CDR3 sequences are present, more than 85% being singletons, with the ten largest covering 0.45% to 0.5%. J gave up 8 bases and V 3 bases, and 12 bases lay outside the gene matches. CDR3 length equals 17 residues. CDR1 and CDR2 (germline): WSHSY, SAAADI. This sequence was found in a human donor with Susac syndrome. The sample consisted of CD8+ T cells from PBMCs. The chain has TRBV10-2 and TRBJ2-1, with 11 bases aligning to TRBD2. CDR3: CASSDWLAGGRRDEQFF. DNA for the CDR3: TGCGCCAGCAGTGATTGGCTAGCGGGAGGCCGACGCGATGAGCAGTTCTTC.